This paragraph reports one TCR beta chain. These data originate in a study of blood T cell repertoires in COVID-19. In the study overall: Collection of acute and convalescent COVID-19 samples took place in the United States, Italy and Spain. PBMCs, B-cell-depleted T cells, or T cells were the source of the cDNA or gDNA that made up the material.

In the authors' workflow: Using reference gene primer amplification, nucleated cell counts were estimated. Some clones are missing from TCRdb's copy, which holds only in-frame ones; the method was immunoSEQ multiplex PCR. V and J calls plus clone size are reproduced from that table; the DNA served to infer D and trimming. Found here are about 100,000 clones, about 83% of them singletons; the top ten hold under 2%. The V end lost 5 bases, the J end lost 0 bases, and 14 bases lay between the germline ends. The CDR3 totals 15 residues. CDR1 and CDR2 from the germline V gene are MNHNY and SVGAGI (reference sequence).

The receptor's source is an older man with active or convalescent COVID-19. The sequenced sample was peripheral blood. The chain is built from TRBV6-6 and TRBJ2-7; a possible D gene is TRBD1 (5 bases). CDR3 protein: CASSNQDILSYEQYF. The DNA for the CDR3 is TGTGCCAGCAGTAACCAGGACATCCTCTCCTACGAGCAGTACTTC.